The present entry profiles one TCR beta chain with its context. The data were produced by immunoSEQ multiplex PCR, yet TCRdb's version contains in-frame clones alone and is incomplete. The data contain 55,000 to 75,000 clones, 90% to 95% of them seen just once; the ten biggest clones take up more than 1.4%. The data stem from a study of T cell changes during pregnancy in multiple sclerosis. V shed 1 base, J shed 1 base, and the junction held 7 bases outside the gene matches. The CDR3 spans 16 residues. Germline assignment: CDR1 SGHTA and CDR2 FQGNSA. The rearrangement uses TRBV7-2 and TRBJ2-7; 7 nucleotides match TRBD2. The TCR sequence derives from a female donor with multiple sclerosis, enrolled in a pregnancy study. Material: peripheral blood, obtained after pregnancy. CDR3 in amino acids: CASSLVGGEGSYEQYF. CDR3 DNA sequence: TGTGCCAGCAGCTTAGTGGGGGGGGAGGGGTCCTACGAGCAGTACTTC.